This TCR beta chain was recovered during a study of cytomegalovirus exposure and HLA in healthy donors. On the study more broadly: In an earlier analysis, some 110 million unique TCR beta sequences were found from approximately 190 million T cells. Whole-study findings and limits: A later analysis linked a missense variant in DCLRE1C to the trimming of TCR beta V and J genes.

Everyone who donated was a healthy bone marrow donor. A remark on this clone: Its specificity is not known.

60 Vbeta and 13 Jbeta primers were used in PCR. Original processing notes: There were around 77 million unique TCR beta chains by a later count, and around 10 million of them were shared. Sequenced by immunoSEQ multiplex PCR; TCRdb stores in-frame clones only, minus some. Clone size and V and J calls were adopted from that table, with D and trimming inferred from the DNA. The table records some 200,000 clones, 65% to 85% of them present only once. The V and J ends lost 5 bases and 7 bases respectively, with 15 bases between them. The CDR3 is 14 residues long. Germline V gene lookup returns CDR1 MDHEN and CDR2 SYDVKM.

The sequence was obtained from a man over 45 in good health and CMV-seronegative. This rearrangement joins TRBV28 to TRBJ1-5, with D tentatively TRBD1 (6 bases). Specimen: PBMCs. The CDR3 DNA follows: TGTGCCAGCAGTAAATCCAGGGGTACGCAGCCCCAGCATTTT. The encoded protein is CASSKSRGTQPQHF.